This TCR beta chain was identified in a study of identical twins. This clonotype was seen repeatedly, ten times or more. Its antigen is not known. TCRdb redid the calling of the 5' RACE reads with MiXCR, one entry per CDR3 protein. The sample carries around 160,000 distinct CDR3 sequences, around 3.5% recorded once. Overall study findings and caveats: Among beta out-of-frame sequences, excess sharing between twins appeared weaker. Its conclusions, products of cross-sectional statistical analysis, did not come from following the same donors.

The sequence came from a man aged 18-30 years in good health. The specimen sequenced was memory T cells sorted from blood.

Here the CDR3 reads CASSSTSGRGFEQFF. Written as DNA, the CDR3 is TGTGCCAGCAGCTCGACTAGCGGGAGGGGCTTCGAGCAGTTCTTC. The chain carries TRBV7-2 and TRBJ2-1, with 14 bases matching TRBD2. With V trimmed by 4 bases and J by 10 bases, 6 bases remained unmatched. CDR3 length: 15 residues. Germline CDR1 SGHTA, CDR2 FQGNSA.